The subject of this entry is one TCR beta chain. The data are from a study of blood T cells in healthy people across ages. Next came a second PCR, run for roughly 7 to 12 cycles, which used a sample-barcoded 5' primer along with a J-beta primer mix. From the 5' RACE reads, TCRdb called clonotypes with MiXCR, one entry per CDR3 protein. This sample carries approximately 1,700,000 distinct CDR3 sequences, 39% of them seen once, and the ten largest clones take about 23%. The V end lost 3 bases, the J end lost 4 bases, and 18 bases lay between the germline ends. The CDR3 spans 16 residues. Germline CDR1 reads ENHRY; CDR2 reads SYGVKD.

The sample comprised blood. The receptor comes from a human donor in good health. The chain links TRBV10-3 to TRBJ2-5; unclear D gene. CDR3 bases: TGTGCCATCAGTGATTTTCCCCCGCTAGGTGGAGAGACCCAGTACTTC. As protein: CAISDFPPLGGETQYF.